The rows below give T cell receptor beta chains drawn from one sample of a study of cytomegalovirus exposure and HLA in healthy donors. Sequencing used immunoSEQ multiplex PCR; TCRdb keeps in-frame clones, though not all of them. The sample contains 110,000 to 150,000 clones, around 86% of which appear only once. The sequenced sample consisted of PBMCs. The source of these receptors is a female donor in good health and CMV-seronegative. Each CDR3 is given with its conserved first and last residue. The order of the fields is clone size, D gene, J gene, V gene, CDR3 protein, CDR3 DNA. A D gene is named only where the DNA matches it firmly. The size of a clone is reported for some rows only, either as once, few or many, or as a class for expanded clones.

clone size: -
D gene: TRBD1
J gene: TRBJ1-1
V gene: TRBV5-1
CDR3 protein: CASSSGQKNTEAFF
CDR3 DNA: TGCGCCAGCAGCTCGGGACAGAAGAACACTGAAGCTTTCTTT

clone size: few
D gene: TRBD1
J gene: TRBJ2-7
V gene: TRBV9
CDR3 protein: CASSVSQGAFYEQYF
CDR3 DNA: TGTGCCAGCAGCGTAAGTCAGGGGGCATTCTACGAGCAGTACTTC

clone size: -
D gene: -
J gene: TRBJ1-1
V gene: TRBV5-1
CDR3 protein: CASSLQTYTEAFF
CDR3 DNA: TGCGCCAGCAGCCTCCAGACATACACTGAAGCTTTCTTT

clone size: -
D gene: -
J gene: TRBJ1-1
V gene: TRBV13
CDR3 protein: CASSFRTVPGAFF
CDR3 DNA: TGTGCCAGCAGCTTTAGGACAGTCCCTGGGGCTTTCTTT

clone size: -
D gene: -
J gene: TRBJ2-7
V gene: TRBV28
CDR3 protein: CASSPIEGGIYEQYF
CDR3 DNA: TGTGCCAGCAGTCCCATAGAGGGAGGCATTTACGAGCAGTACTTC

clone size: -
D gene: -
J gene: TRBJ1-4
V gene: TRBV6-5
CDR3 protein: CASSRDKTEKLFF
CDR3 DNA: TGTGCCAGCAGTCGAGACAAGACCGAAAAACTGTTTTTT

clone size: -
D gene: -
J gene: TRBJ1-5
V gene: TRBV28
CDR3 protein: CASSINRVGQPQHF
CDR3 DNA: TGTGCCAGCAGTATAAACAGGGTTGGGCAGCCCCAGCATTTT

clone size: -
D gene: TRBD2
J gene: TRBJ2-7
V gene: TRBV27
CDR3 protein: CASSSRTSGALSSYEQYF
CDR3 DNA: TGTGCCAGCAGTAGCCGGACTAGCGGGGCTCTGAGCTCCTACGAGCAGTACTTC

clone size: -
D gene: -
J gene: TRBJ2-5
V gene: TRBV4-1
CDR3 protein: CASSQDRWETQYF
CDR3 DNA: TGCGCCAGCAGCCAAGATAGATGGGAGACCCAGTACTTC

clone size: -
D gene: -
J gene: TRBJ2-1
V gene: TRBV5-1
CDR3 protein: CASSLDPGNSYNEQFF
CDR3 DNA: TGCGCCAGCAGCTTGGATCCGGGAAACTCCTACAATGAGCAGTTCTTC

clone size: few
D gene: -
J gene: TRBJ1-2
V gene: TRBV4-1
CDR3 protein: CASSQEGGMYGYTF
CDR3 DNA: TGCGCCAGCAGCCAAGAAGGAGGGATGTATGGCTACACCTTC

clone size: -
D gene: -
J gene: TRBJ1-1
V gene: TRBV6-5
CDR3 protein: CASSYSRRGNTEAFF
CDR3 DNA: TGTGCCAGCAGTTACTCGCGAAGGGGGAACACTGAAGCTTTCTTT

clone size: -
D gene: -
J gene: TRBJ1-1
V gene: TRBV5-1
CDR3 protein: CASSKQGWGTEAFF
CDR3 DNA: TGCGCCAGCAGCAAACAGGGATGGGGCACTGAAGCTTTCTTT

clone size: -
D gene: -
J gene: TRBJ2-4
V gene: TRBV28
CDR3 protein: CASSFPQSGRKNIQYF
CDR3 DNA: TGTGCCAGCAGTTTCCCCCAGTCCGGGAGAAAAAACATTCAGTACTTC

clone size: -
D gene: TRBD1
J gene: TRBJ2-7
V gene: TRBV7-2
CDR3 protein: CASSSLFRDRRDEQYF
CDR3 DNA: TGTGCCAGCAGCTCTCTGTTTCGGGACAGGCGCGACGAGCAGTACTTC

clone size: -
D gene: TRBD1
J gene: TRBJ1-1
V gene: TRBV27
CDR3 protein: CASSSTGLNTEAFF
CDR3 DNA: TGTGCCAGCAGTTCGACAGGGTTGAACACTGAAGCTTTCTTT

clone size: -
D gene: TRBD1
J gene: TRBJ1-1
V gene: TRBV29-1
CDR3 protein: CSVGGTGGTEAFF
CDR3 DNA: TGCAGCGTTGGGGGGACAGGGGGCACTGAAGCTTTCTTT

clone size: -
D gene: -
J gene: TRBJ2-1
V gene: TRBV7-6
CDR3 protein: CASSFSREFYNEQFF
CDR3 DNA: TGTGCCAGCAGCTTCTCCCGGGAGTTCTACAATGAGCAGTTCTTC

clone size: -
D gene: TRBD2
J gene: TRBJ2-5
V gene: TRBV4-2
CDR3 protein: CASSTGLRQETQYF
CDR3 DNA: TGTGCCAGCAGCACGGGACTACGCCAAGAGACCCAGTACTTC

clone size: -
D gene: -
J gene: TRBJ2-7
V gene: TRBV6-5
CDR3 protein: CASSYSGSYEQYF
CDR3 DNA: TGTGCCAGCAGTTATAGCGGCTCCTACGAGCAGTACTTC

clone size: -
D gene: -
J gene: TRBJ1-1
V gene: TRBV28
CDR3 protein: CASRAGHSNTEAFF
CDR3 DNA: TGTGCCAGCAGAGCGGGACACTCGAACACTGAAGCTTTCTTT

clone size: few
D gene: TRBD2
J gene: TRBJ2-1
V gene: TRBV13
CDR3 protein: CASSRGLAGVGNEQFF
CDR3 DNA: TGTGCCAGCAGCCGCGGACTAGCGGGAGTGGGTAATGAGCAGTTCTTC

clone size: -
D gene: TRBD2
J gene: TRBJ2-3
V gene: TRBV18
CDR3 protein: CASSVAGGPDTQYF
CDR3 DNA: TGTGCCAGCTCGGTAGCGGGAGGGCCAGATACGCAGTATTTT

clone size: -
D gene: TRBD2
J gene: TRBJ2-7
V gene: TRBV7-2
CDR3 protein: CASSLRTSGRAYEQYF
CDR3 DNA: TGTGCCAGCAGCCTCCGGACTAGCGGGAGGGCCTACGAGCAGTACTTC

clone size: -
D gene: TRBD1
J gene: TRBJ2-7
V gene: TRBV5-4
CDR3 protein: CASSLGGPSYEQYF
CDR3 DNA: TGTGCCAGCAGCTTAGGGGGCCCGAGTTACGAGCAGTACTTC

clone size: once
D gene: -
J gene: TRBJ2-7
V gene: TRBV5-1
CDR3 protein: CASSLVRDEQYF
CDR3 DNA: TGCGCCAGCAGCTTGGTTCGCGACGAGCAGTACTTC

clone size: -
D gene: -
J gene: TRBJ1-1
V gene: TRBV23-1
CDR3 protein: CASNQGAFF
CDR3 DNA: TGCGCCAGCAACCAGGGAGCTTTCTTT

clone size: -
D gene: -
J gene: TRBJ1-2
V gene: TRBV6-4
CDR3 protein: CASSVKPGLMRGYTF
CDR3 DNA: TGTGCCAGCAGTGTAAAACCAGGGTTAATGCGGGGCTACACCTTC

clone size: -
D gene: -
J gene: TRBJ2-3
V gene: TRBV6-6
CDR3 protein: CASTVPLEGDTQYF
CDR3 DNA: TGTGCCAGCACGGTACCACTGGAGGGAGATACGCAGTATTTT

clone size: few
D gene: -
J gene: TRBJ2-7
V gene: TRBV28
CDR3 protein: CASSDANRVSYEQYF
CDR3 DNA: TGTGCCAGCAGTGACGCGAACAGGGTCTCCTACGAGCAGTACTTC

clone size: -
D gene: TRBD2
J gene: TRBJ2-3
V gene: TRBV7-9
CDR3 protein: CASSLVAGENTQYF
CDR3 DNA: TGTGCCAGCAGCTTAGTAGCGGGAGAGAATACGCAGTATTTT

clone size: -
D gene: TRBD2
J gene: TRBJ2-3
V gene: TRBV30
CDR3 protein: CACVPGLAGVDTQYF
CDR3 DNA: TGTGCCTGTGTCCCCGGACTAGCGGGAGTCGATACGCAGTATTTT

clone size: -
D gene: -
J gene: TRBJ2-2
V gene: TRBV2
CDR3 protein: CASSTGLPNTGELFF
CDR3 DNA: TGTGCCAGCAGCACGGGACTCCCTAACACCGGGGAGCTGTTTTTT

clone size: few
D gene: TRBD1
J gene: TRBJ1-1
V gene: TRBV19
CDR3 protein: CASSYRGQNTEAFF
CDR3 DNA: TGTGCCAGTAGTTACAGGGGGCAGAACACTGAAGCTTTCTTT

clone size: -
D gene: TRBD2
J gene: TRBJ2-1
V gene: TRBV18
CDR3 protein: CASSPRGTNTNEQFF
CDR3 DNA: TGTGCCAGCTCACCACGCGGGACTAACACGAATGAGCAGTTCTTC